This T cell receptor beta chain is from a study of blood T cell repertoires in COVID-19. The authors' processing: Reference gene primer amplification gave nucleated cell count estimates. Generated by immunoSEQ multiplex PCR, the TCRdb table keeps only in-frame clones and is missing some. V and J calls and clone size are those listed in that table; D and trimming were worked out from the DNA. The sample carries tens of thousands of clones, approximately 90% recorded once. Trimming took 7 bases from V and 2 from J; bases not matched to a gene: 13. CDR1 is MDHEN and CDR2 is SYDVKM in the germline V gene. There are 16 residues in the CDR3. Residents of around 24 US areas, aged about 18 to 89 years, made up the participants. Researchers sorted participants into cohorts using their self-reported clinical history. Before being deemed recovered, Cohort 3 donors had two negative PCRs, clearance, or symptom resolution.

This TCR was recovered from a woman aged 45-60 years who had recovered from COVID-19. The chain couples TRBV28 to TRBJ2-5; 7 nucleotides agree with TRBD1. Source material: PBMCs or T cells enriched from blood (not recorded which). CDR3 region: CASTPPGTEMQETQYF. CDR3 nucleotides: TGTGCCAGCACTCCGCCGGGGACAGAAATGCAAGAGACCCAGTACTTC. Based on the CDR3 plus reference TRBV28 and TRBJ2-5, the full variable domain is DVKVTQSSRYLVKRTGEKVFLECVQDMDHENMFWYRQDPGLGLRLIYFSYDVKMKEKGDIPEGYSVSREKKERFSLILESASTNQTSMYLCASTPPGTEMQETQYFGPGTRLLVL.